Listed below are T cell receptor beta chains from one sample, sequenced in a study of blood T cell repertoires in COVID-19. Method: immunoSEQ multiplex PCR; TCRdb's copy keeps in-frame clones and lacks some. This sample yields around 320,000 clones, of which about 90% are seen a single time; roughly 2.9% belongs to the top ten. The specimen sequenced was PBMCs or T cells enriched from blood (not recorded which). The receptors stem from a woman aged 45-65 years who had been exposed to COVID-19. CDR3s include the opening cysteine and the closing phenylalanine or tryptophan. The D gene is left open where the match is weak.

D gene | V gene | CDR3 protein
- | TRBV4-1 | CASSQEPRRGTQYF
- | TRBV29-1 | CSVRARGGNTIYF
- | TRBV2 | CASRGEIRAGNTIYF
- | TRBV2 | CASSEGGISYNSPLHF
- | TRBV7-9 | CASSTPTGETQYF
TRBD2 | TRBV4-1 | CASSQGWGGVVAQYF
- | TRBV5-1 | CASSLEGAITNTGELFF
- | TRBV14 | CASSLFRQVHSYEQYF
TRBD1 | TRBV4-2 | CASSPGTGWTEAFF
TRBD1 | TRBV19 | CASSGQGYSNQPQHF
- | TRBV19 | CASQIPFSYEQYF
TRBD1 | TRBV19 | CASSQGVSTEAFF
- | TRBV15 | CATSTVISYEQYF
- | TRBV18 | CASSAGQSLTYTF
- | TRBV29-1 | CSVLLGEQFF
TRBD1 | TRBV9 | CASSPGGVIETQYF
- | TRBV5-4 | CASAIGAQGDGYTF
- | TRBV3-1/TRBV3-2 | CASSQDVVGHPQYF
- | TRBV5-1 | CASSISGTSDTDTQYF
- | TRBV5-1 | CASSRELNTGELFF
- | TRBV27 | CATPFVGAMSNQPQHF
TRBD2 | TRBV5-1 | CASSLGLAGEGEQYF
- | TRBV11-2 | CASSLDKTSQDNEQFF
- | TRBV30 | CAWSVLLRGGLHF
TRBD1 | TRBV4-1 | CASSQPRQGARTEAFF
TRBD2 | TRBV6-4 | CASSKLAGEYNEQFF
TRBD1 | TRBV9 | CASSVEASGGVSEAFF
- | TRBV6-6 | CASSGGGSSQAFF
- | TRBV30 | CAWSVRLAKDTQYF
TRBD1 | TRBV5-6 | CASSTGQPNTEAFF
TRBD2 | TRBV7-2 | CASSLMGLLNTGELFF
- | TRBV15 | CATSRDLSNNEQFF
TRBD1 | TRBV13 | CASSLGTVSSPLHF
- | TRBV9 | CASSPNYEQYF
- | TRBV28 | CASSSRANQPQHF
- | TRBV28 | CASRSQGTEAFF
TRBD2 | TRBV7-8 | CASSLESRRGGLIRYYNEQFF
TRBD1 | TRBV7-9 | CASSLKGASEETQYF
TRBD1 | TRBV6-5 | CASSLRGSYEQYF
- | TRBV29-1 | CSVETPRGLNEQFF
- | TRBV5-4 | CASSLASDTQYF
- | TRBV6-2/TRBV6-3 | CASSYVRNQETQYF
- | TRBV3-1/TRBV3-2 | CASQGGGVTGELFF
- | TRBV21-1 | CASSKVRVKVGETQYF
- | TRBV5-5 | CASSLTGGSRQPQHF
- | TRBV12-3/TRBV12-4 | CASSTTVNYGYTF
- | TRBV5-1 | CASSEVDEQYF
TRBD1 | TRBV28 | CASSLFFYDRGGQETQYF
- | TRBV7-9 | CASSRGSAGELTEAFF
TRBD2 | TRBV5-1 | CASSLASGLAGEQYF